This T cell receptor (beta chain) was found in a study of PD-1 blockade in classical Hodgkin lymphoma. Study summary: With a 2-week interval, patients received intravenous nivolumab at 3 mg/kg.

This CDR3 is built from 15 residues. Germline CDR1 MDHEN, CDR2 SYDVKM. Trimming took 2 bases from V and 0 from J, leaving 8 bases between them. Points from the study as a whole: Whoever responded completely had baseline diversity much like that seen in newly diagnosed patients. By cycle point C4D1, TCR diversity had risen significantly in CD4+ cells (but not CD8+ cells).

A word on this clone: Its cognate antigen is unknown.

Data came from immunoSEQ multiplex PCR; TCRdb stores just in-frame clones and leaves some out. The sample shows about 94,000 clones, approximately 89% of them seen only once. Every patient was affected by relapse after autologous stem cell transplantation, while exposure to brentuximab vedotin was not uniform. The chain couples TRBV28 to TRBJ1-5; D not resolved. The sample consisted of peripheral blood mononuclear cells (PBMCs), taken before the second cycle of nivolumab. This sequence originates from a human donor with classical Hodgkin lymphoma. This CDR3 is CASSLGRSSNQPQHF. The CDR3, as DNA: TGTGCCAGCAGTTTAGGGCGGAGTAGCAATCAGCCCCAGCATTTT.